This TCR beta chain stems from a study of T cell repertoires in cytomegalovirus infection. On the study more broadly: It was the public TCR beta signatures that indicated both CMV infection and matching HLA type.

The CDR3 extends over 19 amino acids. The germline V gene encodes CDR1 MDHEN and CDR2 SYDVKM. The J segment lost 8 bases and the V segment lost 2 bases, leaving 20 bases of the junction unmatched. One entry per CDR3 protein results from TCRdb running MiXCR on the reads. The sample carries roughly 570,000 distinct CDR3 sequences, approximately 40% recorded once. Study conclusions and caveats: Carriers of CMV and the relevant HLA type were discriminated by public TCR beta frequency. The ex vivo response was dominated by HLA-C-restricted CMV-specific TCR beta clonotypes.

Comment on this clonotype: Its matching antigen is unknown.

This clonotype was sampled from a human donor in good health (CMV status not recorded). Some clones in this sample may be carry-over from other donors' samples. This chain joins TRBV28 and TRBJ2-1, with TRBD2 identical over 8 bases. This material consisted of cultured PBMCs, taken from culture after CMV antigen stimulation. CDR3: CASSLTGQFTPFSGDEQFF. As DNA, the CDR3 is TGTGCCAGCAGTTTAACAGGACAGTTTACCCCATTTAGCGGGGATGAGCAGTTCTTC.